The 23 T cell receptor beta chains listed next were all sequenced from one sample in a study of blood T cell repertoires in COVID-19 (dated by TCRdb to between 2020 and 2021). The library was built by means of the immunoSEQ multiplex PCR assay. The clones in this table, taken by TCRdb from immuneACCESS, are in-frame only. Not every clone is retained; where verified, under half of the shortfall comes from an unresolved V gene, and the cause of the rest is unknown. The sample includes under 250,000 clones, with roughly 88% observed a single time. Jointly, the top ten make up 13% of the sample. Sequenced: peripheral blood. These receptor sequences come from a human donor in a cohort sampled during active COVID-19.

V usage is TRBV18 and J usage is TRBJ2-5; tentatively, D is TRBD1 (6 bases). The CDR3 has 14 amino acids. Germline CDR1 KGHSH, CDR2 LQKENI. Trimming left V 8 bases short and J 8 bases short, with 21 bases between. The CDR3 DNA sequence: TGTGCCAGCGCAAGTTCAGGGGAATTCGAAACCCAGTACTTC. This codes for CASASSGEFETQYF.

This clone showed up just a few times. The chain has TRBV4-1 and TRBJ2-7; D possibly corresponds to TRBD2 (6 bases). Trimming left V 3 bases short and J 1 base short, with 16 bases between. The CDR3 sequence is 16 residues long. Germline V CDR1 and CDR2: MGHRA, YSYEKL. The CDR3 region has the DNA TGCGCCAGCAGCCAGGGCCGGGGGATCCTGTCCTACGAGCAGTACTTC. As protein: CASSQGRGILSYEQYF.

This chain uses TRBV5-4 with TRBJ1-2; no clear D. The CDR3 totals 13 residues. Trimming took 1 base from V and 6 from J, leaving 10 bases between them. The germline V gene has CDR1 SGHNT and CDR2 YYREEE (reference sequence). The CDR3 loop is CASSLNRGHGYTF. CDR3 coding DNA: TGTGCCAGCAGCTTGAACAGAGGGCATGGCTACACCTTC.

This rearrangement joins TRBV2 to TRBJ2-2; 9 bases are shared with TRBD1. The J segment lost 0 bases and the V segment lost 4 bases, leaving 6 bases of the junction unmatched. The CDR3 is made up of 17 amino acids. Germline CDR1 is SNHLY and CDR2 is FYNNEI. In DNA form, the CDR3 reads TGTGCCAGCAGTGCGGACAGGGGACTCTCGAACACCGGGGAGCTGTTTTTT. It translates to CASSADRGLSNTGELFF.

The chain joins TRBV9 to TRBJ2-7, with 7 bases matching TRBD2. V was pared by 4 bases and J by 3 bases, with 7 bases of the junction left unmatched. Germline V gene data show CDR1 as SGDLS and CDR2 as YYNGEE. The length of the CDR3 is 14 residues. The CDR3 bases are TGTGCCAGCAGCTCCGGACTAGGGAACTACGAGCAGTACTTC. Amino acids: CASSSGLGNYEQYF.

CDR3 sequence (DNA): TGCGCCAGCAGCTTGGGGGGCCCAGCGCCACCCCTCCACTTT. Translating gives CASSLGGPAPPLHF. The chain couples TRBV5-1 to TRBJ1-6, with D possibly TRBD1 on 5 matching bases. V lost 0 bases and J 11 bases, leaving 12 bases between the germline ends. The germline gives CDR1 SGHRS, CDR2 YFSETQ. This CDR3 has 14 amino acids.

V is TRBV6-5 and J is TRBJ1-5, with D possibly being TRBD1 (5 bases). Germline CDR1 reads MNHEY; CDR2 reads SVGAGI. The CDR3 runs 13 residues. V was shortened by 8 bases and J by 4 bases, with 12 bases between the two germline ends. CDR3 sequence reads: CASRAGGNQPQHF. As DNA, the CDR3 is TGTGCCAGCCGAGCGGGGGGAAATCAGCCCCAGCATTTT.

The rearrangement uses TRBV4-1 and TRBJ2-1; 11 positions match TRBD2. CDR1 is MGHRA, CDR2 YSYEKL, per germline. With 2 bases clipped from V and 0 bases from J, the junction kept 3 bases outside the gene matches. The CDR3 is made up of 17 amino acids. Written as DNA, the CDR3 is TGCGCCAGCAGCCAACCTACTAGCGGGAGCTCCTACAATGAGCAGTTCTTC. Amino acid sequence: CASSQPTSGSSYNEQFF.

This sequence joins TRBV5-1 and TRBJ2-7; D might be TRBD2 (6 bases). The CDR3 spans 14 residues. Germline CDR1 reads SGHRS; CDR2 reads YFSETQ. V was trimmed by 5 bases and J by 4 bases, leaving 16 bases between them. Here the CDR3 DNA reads TGCGCCAGCAGTTCCGGGACTGACTCTTACGAGCAGTACTTC. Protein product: CASSSGTDSYEQYF.

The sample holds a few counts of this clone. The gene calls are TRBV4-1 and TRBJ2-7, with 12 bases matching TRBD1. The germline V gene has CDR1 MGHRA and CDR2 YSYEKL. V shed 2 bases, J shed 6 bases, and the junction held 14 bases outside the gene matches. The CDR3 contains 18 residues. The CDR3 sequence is CASSQKPPGGQGAGEQYF. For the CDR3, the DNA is TGCGCCAGCAGCCAAAAACCCCCCGGGGGACAGGGGGCCGGCGAGCAGTACTTC.

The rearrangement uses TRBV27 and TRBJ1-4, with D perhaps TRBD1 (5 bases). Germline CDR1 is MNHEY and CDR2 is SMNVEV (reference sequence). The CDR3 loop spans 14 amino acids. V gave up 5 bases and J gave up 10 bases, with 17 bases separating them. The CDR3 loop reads CASSPSGWWGKLFF. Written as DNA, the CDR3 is TGTGCCAGCAGTCCCTCAGGGTGGTGGGGAAAACTGTTTTTT.

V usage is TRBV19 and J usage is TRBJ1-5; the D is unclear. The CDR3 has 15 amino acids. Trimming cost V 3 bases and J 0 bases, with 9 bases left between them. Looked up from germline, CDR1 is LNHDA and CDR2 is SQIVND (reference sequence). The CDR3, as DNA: TGTGCCAGTAGTATTGAGCCTTATAGCAATCAGCCCCAGCATTTT. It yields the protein CASSIEPYSNQPQHF.

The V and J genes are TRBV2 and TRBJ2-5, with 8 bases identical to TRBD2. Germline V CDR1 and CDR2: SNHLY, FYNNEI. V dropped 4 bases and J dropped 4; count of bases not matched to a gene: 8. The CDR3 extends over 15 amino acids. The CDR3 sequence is CASSAGTRSGETQYF. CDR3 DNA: TGTGCCAGCAGTGCCGGGACTAGAAGCGGAGAGACCCAGTACTTC.

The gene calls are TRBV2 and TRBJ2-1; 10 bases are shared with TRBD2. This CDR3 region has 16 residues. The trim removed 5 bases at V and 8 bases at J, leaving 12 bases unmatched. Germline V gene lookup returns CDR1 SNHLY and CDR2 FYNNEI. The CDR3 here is CASSWGSGRALYEQFF. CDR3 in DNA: TGTGCCAGCAGTTGGGGAAGCGGGAGGGCCCTCTATGAGCAGTTCTTC.

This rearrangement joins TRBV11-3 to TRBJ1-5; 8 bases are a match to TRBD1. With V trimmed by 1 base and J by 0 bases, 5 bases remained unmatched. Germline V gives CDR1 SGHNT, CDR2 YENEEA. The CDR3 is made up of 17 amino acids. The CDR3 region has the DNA TGTGCCAGCAGCTTAGTCGGGGACAGGAATAGCAATCAGCCCCAGCATTTT. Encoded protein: CASSLVGDRNSNQPQHF.

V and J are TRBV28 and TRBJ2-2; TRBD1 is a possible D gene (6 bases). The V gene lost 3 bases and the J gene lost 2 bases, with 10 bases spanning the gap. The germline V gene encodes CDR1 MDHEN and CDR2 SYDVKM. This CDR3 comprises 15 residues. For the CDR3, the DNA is TGTGCCAGCAGTTTCTCACAGGGCAACACCGGGGAGCTGTTTTTT. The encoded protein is CASSFSQGNTGELFF.

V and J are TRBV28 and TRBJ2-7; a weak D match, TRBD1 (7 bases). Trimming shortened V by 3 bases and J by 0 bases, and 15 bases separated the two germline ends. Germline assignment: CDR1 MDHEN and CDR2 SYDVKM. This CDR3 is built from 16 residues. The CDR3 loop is CASSLGRGDDSYEQYF. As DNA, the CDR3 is TGTGCCAGCAGTTTGGGCAGGGGGGATGACTCCTACGAGCAGTACTTC.

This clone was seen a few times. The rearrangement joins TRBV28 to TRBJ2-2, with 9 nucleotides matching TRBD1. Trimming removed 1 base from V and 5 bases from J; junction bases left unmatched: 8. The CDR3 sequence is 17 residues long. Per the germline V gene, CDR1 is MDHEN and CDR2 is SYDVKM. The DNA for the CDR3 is TGTGCCAGCAGTTTATCGTACGAGGGGACAGGGACCGGGGAGCTGTTTTTT. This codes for CASSLSYEGTGTGELFF.

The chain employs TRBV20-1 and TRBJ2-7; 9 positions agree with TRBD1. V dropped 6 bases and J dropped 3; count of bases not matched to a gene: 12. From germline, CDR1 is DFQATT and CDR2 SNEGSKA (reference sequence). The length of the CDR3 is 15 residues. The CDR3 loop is CSASPTGTGIYEQYF. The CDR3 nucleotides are TGCAGTGCAAGTCCGACCGGGACAGGGATCTACGAGCAGTACTTC.

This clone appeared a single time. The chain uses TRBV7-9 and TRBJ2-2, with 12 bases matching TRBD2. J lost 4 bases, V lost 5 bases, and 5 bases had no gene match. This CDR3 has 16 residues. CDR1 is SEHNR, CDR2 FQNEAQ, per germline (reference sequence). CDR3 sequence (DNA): TGTGCCAGCAGCCCCCCTAGCGGGAGGGCCACCGGGGAGCTGTTTTTT. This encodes CASSPPSGRATGELFF.

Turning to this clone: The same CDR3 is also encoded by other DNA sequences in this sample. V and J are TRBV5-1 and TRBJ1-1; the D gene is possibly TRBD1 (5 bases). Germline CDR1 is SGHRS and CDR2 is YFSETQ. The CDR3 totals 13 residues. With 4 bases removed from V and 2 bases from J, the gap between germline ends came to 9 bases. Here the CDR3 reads CASSPDSNTEAFF. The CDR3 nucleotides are TGCGCCAGCAGCCCTGACAGCAACACTGAAGCTTTCTTT.

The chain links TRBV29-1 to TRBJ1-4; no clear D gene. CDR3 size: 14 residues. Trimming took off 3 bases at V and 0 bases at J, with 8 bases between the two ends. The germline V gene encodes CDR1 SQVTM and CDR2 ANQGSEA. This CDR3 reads CSVEFRTTNEKLFF. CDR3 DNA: TGCAGCGTTGAGTTCAGGACAACTAATGAAAAACTGTTTTTT.

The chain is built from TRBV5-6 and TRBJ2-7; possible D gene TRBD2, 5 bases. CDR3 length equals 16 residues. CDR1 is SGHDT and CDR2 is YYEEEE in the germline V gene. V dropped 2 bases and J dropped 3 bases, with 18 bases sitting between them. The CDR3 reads CASSFNWRAMFYEQYF. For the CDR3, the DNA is TGTGCCAGCAGCTTCAATTGGCGGGCTATGTTCTACGAGCAGTACTTC.